The 10 T cell receptor beta chains below come from one sample, sequenced in a study of beta chain features in type 1 diabetes (dated by TCRdb to 2016 to 2018). The library was built by means of the immunoSEQ multiplex PCR assay. The entire isolated RNA was reverse transcribed using the High Capacity cDNA Reverse Transcription Kit, and thus expressed TCRB transcripts were sequenced. This is the immuneACCESS table as TCRdb keeps it, with only in-frame sequences that have V and J called. A part of the clones is gone; compared with another copy, unresolved V genes explain less than half, and the rest is unexplained. The sample table lists some 160,000 clones, about 9.1% of them with a count of one. 2.3% of the sample belongs to the ten largest clones. The sample comprised central memory CD4+ T cells from blood. The source is a woman between 18 and 30 years old in good health.

The chain is built from TRBV9 and TRBJ1-2, with TRBD1 matching over 7 bases. With 4 bases clipped from V and 7 bases from J, the junction kept 7 bases outside the gene matches. Germline loops: CDR1 SGDLS, CDR2 YYNGEE. The CDR3 spans 13 residues. The chain's CDR3 is CASSLEQGGGYTF. The CDR3 nucleotides read TGTGCCAGCAGCCTAGAGCAGGGGGGTGGCTACACCTTC. The variable domain in full, completed from reference TRBV9 and TRBJ1-2, reads DSGVTQTPKHLITATGQRVTLRCSPRSGDLSVYWYQQSLDQGLQFLIQYYNGEERAKGNILERFSAQQFPDLHSELNLSSLELGDSALYFCASSLEQGGGYTFGSGTRLTVV.

This clone was seen only a few times. V and J are TRBV25-1 and TRBJ1-6; the D is unclear. CDR1 is MGHDK, CDR2 SYGVNS, per germline. There are 16 residues in the CDR3. The germline V and J ends were trimmed by 0 bases and 1 base, with 7 bases remaining between them. CDR3 DNA: TGTGCCAGCAGTGAATATTTCGGGTCCTATAATTCACCCCTCCACTTT. This sequence encodes CASSEYFGSYNSPLHF.

This clone was counted a few times. CDR3 sequence: CSVDKGQGSYEQYF. The CDR3 DNA sequence: TGCAGCGTTGATAAAGGACAGGGCTCCTACGAGCAGTACTTC. V and J are TRBV29-1 and TRBJ2-7; 8 bases fit TRBD1. The CDR3 is made up of 14 amino acids. Germline CDR1 and CDR2: SQVTM and ANQGSEA. The junction had 4 bases not matched to a gene; V was cut back by 3 bases and J by 0 bases.

The rearrangement links TRBV23-1 to TRBJ2-3, with D perhaps TRBD2 (5 bases). TRBV23-1 has ORF status, its function being uncertain. The V end lost 7 bases, the J end lost 4 bases, and 18 bases lay between the germline ends. CDR3 length equals 15 residues. Here the CDR3 reads CASISKRAGSDTQYF. The CDR3 DNA is TGCGCCAGCATCAGTAAGAGGGCCGGGTCAGATACGCAGTATTTT.

This clone showed up just a few times. The chain has TRBV19 and TRBJ2-5, with D perhaps TRBD2 (5 bases). V was shortened by 3 bases and J by 2 bases, with 16 bases between the two germline ends. There are 16 residues in the CDR3. Germline CDR1 LNHDA, CDR2 SQIVND (reference sequence). In DNA, the CDR3 is TGTGCCAGTAGTATGATCGGTGCGAGCGGTCAAGAGACCCAGTACTTC. Protein product: CASSMIGASGQETQYF. Filled out from reference TRBV19 and TRBJ2-5, the complete variable domain reads DGGITQSPKYLFRKEGQNVTLSCEQNLNHDAMYWYRQDPGQGLRLIYYSQIVNDFQKGDIAEGYSVSREKKESFPLTVTSAQKNPTAFYLCASSMIGASGQETQYFGPGTRLLVL.

This rearrangement joins TRBV5-1 to TRBJ1-1; 8 bases map to TRBD1. The trim removed 4 bases at V and 5 bases at J, leaving 10 bases unmatched. The CDR3 contains 15 residues. Germline values: CDR1 SGHRS, CDR2 YFSETQ. This chain's CDR3 is CASSPREDRGTEAFF. The CDR3 DNA is TGCGCCAGCAGCCCCCGCGAAGACAGGGGAACTGAAGCTTTCTTT. The entire variable domain, with the rest obtained from reference TRBV5-1 and TRBJ1-1, is as follows: KAGVTQTPRYLIKTRGQQVTLSCSPISGHRSVSWYQQTPGQGLQFLFEYFSETQRNKGNFPGRFSGRQFSNSRSEMNVSTLELGDSALYLCASSPREDRGTEAFFGQGTRLTVV.

The chain uses TRBV5-1 and TRBJ2-5; 15 positions agree with TRBD2. In germline, CDR1 is SGHRS, CDR2 YFSETQ. Germline trimming cut 4 bases from V and 5 bases from J; bases unmatched to any gene: 12. The CDR3 contains 18 residues. The CDR3 nucleotides read TGCGCCAGCAGCCTCGGGGGACTAGCGGGGGGACTATGGGAGACCCAGTACTTC. Translating it yields CASSLGGLAGGLWETQYF. Full variable domain (rest looked up from reference TRBV5-1 and TRBJ2-5): KAGVTQTPRYLIKTRGQQVTLSCSPISGHRSVSWYQQTPGQGLQFLFEYFSETQRNKGNFPGRFSGRQFSNSRSEMNVSTLELGDSALYLCASSLGGLAGGLWETQYFGPGTRLLVL.

This clone was seen only a few times. This chain uses TRBV29-1 with TRBJ1-2; D is perhaps TRBD1 (6 bases). The germline CDR1 and CDR2 sequences are SQVTM and ANQGSEA. CDR3 length: 11 amino acids. With 7 bases removed from V and 8 bases from J, the gap between germline ends came to 14 bases. The CDR3 loop is CSEDSLWGYTF. Written as DNA, the CDR3 is TGCAGCGAGGACAGCCTATGGGGCTACACCTTC.

This sequence joins TRBV2 and TRBJ2-3; 7 nucleotides match TRBD2. Trimming at V came to 7 bases and at J to 4 bases, leaving 5 bases not matched to a gene. CDR1 is SNHLY and CDR2 is FYNNEI in the germline V gene. The CDR3 length is 13 residues. The chain's CDR3 is CASKTSASDTQYF. The CDR3 region has the DNA TGTGCCAGCAAAACTAGCGCCTCAGATACGCAGTATTTT. Drawing the rest from reference TRBV2 and TRBJ2-3, the complete variable domain is EPEVTQTPSHQVTQMGQEVILRCVPISNHLYFYWYRQILGQKVEFLVSFYNNEISEKSEIFDDQFSVERPDGSNFTLKIRSTKLEDSAMYFCASKTSASDTQYFGPGTRLTVL.

This clone has just a few counts. The CDR3 loop is CASTDRGLGANVLTF. The CDR3 coding sequence is TGTGCCAGCACGGACAGGGGGCTTGGGGCCAACGTCCTGACTTTC. V gene TRBV2 combines with J gene TRBJ2-6; 11 bases are shared with TRBD1. Trimming cost V 7 bases and J 3 bases; bases outside gene matches: 2. The V gene's germline CDR1 is SNHLY and CDR2 FYNNEI. The CDR3 consists of 15 residues.